This is a list of T cell receptor beta chains from one sample in a study of T cell responses to AZD1222 COVID-19 vaccine. The repertoire was sequenced with immunoSEQ multiplex PCR; TCRdb's copy has only in-frame clones and lacks some. The sample gives roughly 160,000 clones, around 91% of which show up once; around 6.9% is in the top ten. The sample here was peripheral blood, taken on day 0 of AZD1222 vaccination. These receptor sequences come from an adult in good health. Each CDR3 is given with its conserved first and last residue. Fields, in order: D gene, J gene, V gene, clone size, CDR3 DNA, CDR3 protein. D genes are given only for firm matches. A clone size is listed for some rows: how often the clone was seen (once, few, many), or a class if it is expanded.

>.|TRBJ2-5|TRBV2|.
TGTGCCAGCAGTGTGTCCCCGGAGACCCAGTACTTC
CASSVSPETQYF
>.|TRBJ1-2|TRBV6-4|.
TGTGCCAGCAGCCAAACCGGGACATCGCTTGGCTACACCTTC
CASSQTGTSLGYTF
>.|TRBJ2-2|TRBV6-5|.
TGTGCCAGCTCGTACCAGCTAGGGGAGCTGTTTTTT
CASSYQLGELFF
>.|TRBJ2-1|TRBV19|.
TGTGCCAGTAGTCTCCGACTAACCCCCTCCTACAATGAGCAGTTCTTC
CASSLRLTPSYNEQFF
>.|TRBJ1-2|TRBV5-1|.
TGCGCCAGCAGCCCCTCCCCCGGACAGAACTATGGCTACACCTTC
CASSPSPGQNYGYTF
>.|TRBJ1-1|TRBV5-4|.
TGTGCCAGCAGCTTTCATTCGACGGGGGAAGCTTTCTTT
CASSFHSTGEAFF
>TRBD2|TRBJ2-5|TRBV6-5|.
TGTGCCAGCGGGGGACTAGCGGGAGGTGAGACCCAGTACTTC
CASGGLAGGETQYF
>TRBD2|TRBJ2-5|TRBV19|.
TGTGCCAGTAGTATGGGACTAGCGGGGGACCTCCAGAAGACCCAGTACTTC
CASSMGLAGDLQKTQYF
>.|TRBJ2-1|TRBV7-3|.
TGTGCCAGCAGCTTAAAGGGGAACAGGGGACTCTACAATGAGCAGTTCTTC
CASSLKGNRGLYNEQFF
>.|TRBJ2-7|TRBV6-5|.
TGTGCCAGCACACGAGGCGGTTTAGGCGAGCAGTACTTC
CASTRGGLGEQYF
>.|TRBJ2-1|TRBV6-1|.
TGTGCCAGCAGAGAAGGTAGCGCTAATGAGCAGTTCTTC
CASREGSANEQFF
>.|TRBJ2-3|TRBV7-6|.
TGTGCCAGCAGCCGACTCGCAAACAGGGGCACAGATACGCAGTATTTT
CASSRLANRGTDTQYF
>TRBD2|TRBJ2-5|TRBV11-3|.
TGTGCCAGCAGCTCGCGGGAGGGCGAGACCCAGTACTTC
CASSSREGETQYF
>TRBD1|TRBJ1-4|TRBV23-1|.
TGCGCCAGCAGTCAATCCCTCTATGACAGGGTGGCAACTAATGAAAAACTGTTTTTT
CASSQSLYDRVATNEKLFF
>TRBD2|TRBJ2-1|TRBV9|.
TGTGCCAGCAGCGTAGATCTTAGCGGGAATGAGCAGTTCTTC
CASSVDLSGNEQFF
>TRBD1|TRBJ2-2|TRBV7-9|few
TGTGCCAGCAGCTTAGGTGGGACAGGGCGAACCGGGGAGCTGTTTTTT
CASSLGGTGRTGELFF
>TRBD1|TRBJ1-1|TRBV29-1|.
TGCAGCGCCGGACAGGGTCAAATCCAGGCTGAAGCTTTCTTT
CSAGQGQIQAEAFF
>TRBD1|TRBJ1-3|TRBV4-1|.
TGCGCCAGCAGCCAAGACGGGCAGGGGGCATACACCATATATTTT
CASSQDGQGAYTIYF
>.|TRBJ1-5|TRBV7-9|.
TGTGCCAGCAGCTCTTGGAATCAGCCCCAGCATTTT
CASSSWNQPQHF
>TRBD1|TRBJ2-2|TRBV7-2|few
TGTGCCAGCAGCACGGCGGGACAGGGCACCGGGGAGCTGTTTTTT
CASSTAGQGTGELFF
>TRBD2|TRBJ2-3|TRBV7-2|.
TGTGCCAGCAGCTTATCCAGCGGGGGGAGGTCAGATACGCAGTATTTT
CASSLSSGGRSDTQYF
>TRBD1|TRBJ1-1|TRBV3-1/TRBV3-2|.
TGTGCCAGCAGCCAAGTGGCAGGGGGCGAAGCTTTCTTT
CASSQVAGGEAFF
>TRBD1|TRBJ1-5|TRBV5-6|.
TGTGCCAGCAGCTTGGCTGACAGGGGGCGAGTTATCAGCAATCAGCCCCAGCATTTT
CASSLADRGRVISNQPQHF
>.|TRBJ1-5|TRBV19|.
TGTGCCAGTAGTATAGGCGGCAAGGGTATTCGGGGGGGCGGCAATCAGCCCCAGCATTTT
CASSIGGKGIRGGGNQPQHF
>.|TRBJ1-5|TRBV3-1/TRBV3-2|.
TGTGCCAGCAGCCCTTCCGGGCCCAACGGGGGTCAGCCCCAGCATTTT
CASSPSGPNGGQPQHF
>TRBD1|TRBJ2-3|TRBV2|once
TGTGCCAGCAGTGTTGATGTTGGGACAGGGAAGACAGATACGCAGTATTTT
CASSVDVGTGKTDTQYF
>.|TRBJ2-1|TRBV7-3|.
TGTGCCAGCAGCCCGAGGACAGACTCGGGGTACAATGAGCAGTTCTTC
CASSPRTDSGYNEQFF
>.|TRBJ1-5|TRBV19|.
TGTGCCAGTAATCCGGGACCTAGGGAAGGGTATAGCAATCAGCCCCAGCATTTT
CASNPGPREGYSNQPQHF
>.|TRBJ1-2|TRBV6-1|once
TGTGCCAGCAGTGAAGCAAAGGGGACTAACTATGGCTACACCTTC
CASSEAKGTNYGYTF
>TRBD1|TRBJ1-2|TRBV6-2/TRBV6-3|.
TGTGCCAGCAGTCGACCGACAGGGCCCTATGGCTACACCTTC
CASSRPTGPYGYTF
>.|TRBJ1-2|TRBV7-3|.
TGTGCCAGCGGACGTCCTGGCTATGGCTACACCTTC
CASGRPGYGYTF
>.|TRBJ1-2|TRBV12-3/TRBV12-4|.
TGTGCCAGCAGTTTTAATGGCTACACCTTC
CASSFNGYTF
>.|TRBJ2-2|TRBV19|.
TGTGCCAGTAGACCTCATGAGAACACCGGGGAGCTGTTTTTT
CASRPHENTGELFF
>.|TRBJ2-1|TRBV5-1|.
TGCGCCAGCAGCATAGGCACGGGGTCCCCCTACAATGAGCAGTTCTTC
CASSIGTGSPYNEQFF
>.|TRBJ2-2|TRBV6-6|once
TGTGCCAGCAGTTGGGGCAGGGGAGACACCGGGGAGCTGTTTTTT
CASSWGRGDTGELFF
>.|TRBJ1-6|TRBV6-5|.
TGTGCCAGTCTCGTGGGGGCGCGTAATTCACCCCTCCACTTT
CASLVGARNSPLHF
>TRBD1|TRBJ1-1|TRBV29-1|.
TGCAGCGTGGGACAGGTCGGTACTGAAGCTTTCTTT
CSVGQVGTEAFF
>.|TRBJ1-4|TRBV21-1|once
TGTGCCAGCAGCAGGCAAAAACACTATGAAAAACTGTTTTTT
CASSRQKHYEKLFF
>.|TRBJ2-7|TRBV10-3|.
TGTGCCATCAGTGCACACGAATCCTCCTACGAGCAGTACTTC
CAISAHESSYEQYF
>TRBD1|TRBJ2-3|TRBV7-3|.
TGTGCCAGCAGCGCAGGGACAGGGGGTGGTACAGATACGCAGTATTTT
CASSAGTGGGTDTQYF
>.|TRBJ2-2|TRBV3-1/TRBV3-2|.
TGTGCCAGCAGCCAAGATAGGGTTCTAGACACCGGGGAGCTGTTTTTT
CASSQDRVLDTGELFF
>TRBD1|TRBJ1-6|TRBV5-5|.
TGTGCCAGCAGCTTGGCCGTCAGATCAGGGGGATGGAATTCACCCCTCCACTTT
CASSLAVRSGGWNSPLHF
>.|TRBJ1-1|TRBV7-9|.
TGTGCCAGCAGCTTAGTTCGAGAGAGTAGCGCTTTCTTT
CASSLVRESSAFF